These 19 T cell receptor beta chains were sequenced from one sample in a study of blood T cell repertoires in COVID-19. TCRdb keeps only in-frame clones here, not all; method: immunoSEQ multiplex PCR. The sample records fewer than 200,000 clones, roughly 80% being singletons. The sample taken for sequencing was peripheral blood. These receptors were obtained from a man between 60 and 70 years old with acute or convalescent COVID-19.

CDR3 bases: TGTGCCAGCAGCTTAGGGCTAGCGGGAGGGCCACGCACAGATACGCAGTATTTT. It is translated as CASSLGLAGGPRTDTQYF. The chain has TRBV7-3 and TRBJ2-3; TRBD2 agrees at 12 bases. Trimming removed 2 bases from V and 1 base from J; junction bases left unmatched: 7. Germline V gene sequence: CDR1 SGHTA, CDR2 FQGTGA. The CDR3 loop spans 18 amino acids.

The J gene is TRBJ2-3, the V gene TRBV6-1; 9 bases are a match to TRBD2. J lost 0 bases, V lost 3 bases, and 4 bases had no gene match. The CDR3 sequence is 16 residues long. CDR1 and CDR2 from the germline V gene are MNHNS and SASEGT. The CDR3 DNA reads as TGTGCCAGCAGTGATAGCGGGGGAACCAGCACAGATACGCAGTATTTT. Its translation: CASSDSGGTSTDTQYF.

J is TRBJ1-1 and V is TRBV18, with D perhaps TRBD1 (6 bases). The CDR3 runs 14 residues. Between the trimmed V and J ends, which lost 6 bases and 5 bases, there was a span of 16 bases. Germline values: CDR1 KGHSH, CDR2 LQKENI. CDR3 region: CASSLQGLRTEAFF. The CDR3 bases are TGTGCCAGCTCCTTACAGGGCTTGAGGACTGAAGCTTTCTTT.

This sequence joins TRBV19 and TRBJ1-3, with a possible D match to TRBD1 (6 bases). CDR1 is LNHDA, CDR2 SQIVND, per germline (reference sequence). Trimming shortened V by 3 bases and J by 3 bases, and 9 bases separated the two germline ends. The length of the CDR3 is 14 residues. The CDR3 coding sequence is TGTGCCAGTAGTATCGGCAGGGGTGGAAACACCATATATTTT. Residues: CASSIGRGGNTIYF.

The V gene is TRBV6-5, the J gene TRBJ2-7; 14 bases line up with TRBD2. V lost 6 bases and J lost 7; bases outside the gene matches: 8. From germline, CDR1 is MNHEY and CDR2 SVGAGI. CDR3 length: 15 residues. CDR3 region: CASSFGTSGSREQYF. CDR3 DNA: TGTGCCAGCAGCTTCGGGACTAGCGGGAGTAGGGAGCAGTACTTC.

The J gene is TRBJ2-6, the V gene TRBV2; 9 positions agree with TRBD1. The V gene end was trimmed by 2 bases and the J gene end by 3 bases; junction bases not matched to a gene: 5. The CDR3 is 17 residues long. Germline values: CDR1 SNHLY, CDR2 FYNNEI. This CDR3 reads CASSEPRTGVGANVLTF. The CDR3 DNA reads as TGTGCCAGCAGTGAACCGCGGACAGGGGTTGGGGCCAACGTCCTGACTTTC.

The genes are TRBV19 and TRBJ1-3; 8 nucleotides line up with TRBD1. This CDR3 is built from 15 residues. Germline V gene lookup returns CDR1 LNHDA and CDR2 SQIVND (reference sequence). After removal of 7 bases from V and 0 bases from J, the junction contained 5 bases not matched to a gene. CDR3 in amino acids: CASTATGVSGNTIYF. DNA of the CDR3: TGTGCCAGTACCGCGACAGGGGTCTCTGGAAACACCATATATTTT. The whole variable domain, filled in from reference TRBV19 and TRBJ1-3, reads DGGITQSPKYLFRKEGQNVTLSCEQNLNHDAMYWYRQDPGQGLRLIYYSQIVNDFQKGDIAEGYSVSREKKESFPLTVTSAQKNPTAFYLCASTATGVSGNTIYFGEGSWLTVV.

The chain couples TRBV4-1 to TRBJ2-7; 7 bases map to TRBD2. V shed 2 bases, J shed 3 bases, and the junction held 4 bases outside the gene matches. Per the germline V gene, CDR1 is MGHRA and CDR2 is YSYEKL. The CDR3 sequence is 14 residues long. CDR3 sequence (DNA): TGCGCCAGCAGCCAATGGGGGGGATACTACGAGCAGTACTTC. Translated: CASSQWGGYYEQYF.

V usage is TRBV6-5 and J usage is TRBJ2-3; 7 nucleotides agree with TRBD1. The germline V gene encodes CDR1 MNHEY and CDR2 SVGAGI. CDR3 length: 15 amino acids. V was pared by 5 bases and J by 4 bases, with 9 bases of the junction left unmatched. DNA for the CDR3: TGTGCCAGCAGTCTACAGGGGTTTGGTGCAGATACGCAGTATTTT. Translation: CASSLQGFGADTQYF.

The chain is built from TRBV15 and TRBJ2-7; perhaps TRBD2 as D (6 bases). V was clipped by 1 base and J by 0 bases, with 7 bases between them. Germline V gene sequence: CDR1 LNHNV, CDR2 YYDKDF (reference sequence). The CDR3 is 14 amino acids. CDR3 nucleotides: TGTGCCACCAGCAGAGGGGGGGACTCCTACGAGCAGTACTTC. Amino acid sequence: CATSRGGDSYEQYF.

CDR3 amino acids: CASSPLAGSSYEQYF. CDR3 in DNA: TGTGCCAGCAGCCCCTTAGCGGGAAGCTCCTACGAGCAGTACTTC. This chain links TRBV3-1 (or the pseudogene TRBV3-2) with TRBJ2-7; 8 bases map to TRBD2. The ends lost 4 bases at V and 0 bases at J; junction bases unmatched: 5. The CDR3 is made up of 15 amino acids. Per the germline V gene, CDR1 is LGHDT and CDR2 is YNNKEL (reference sequence).

The chain combines TRBV5-1 with TRBJ2-2; D is ambiguous. The CDR3 contains 15 residues. Trimming removed 3 bases from V and 1 base from J, with 10 bases in between. Germline CDR1 reads SGHRS; CDR2 reads YFSETQ. The CDR3 sequence is CASSSTTGNTGELFF. The CDR3 DNA sequence: TGCGCCAGCAGCTCAACGACGGGGAACACCGGGGAGCTGTTTTTT.

J is TRBJ1-1 and V is TRBV4-2, with a tentative D call TRBD1 (5 bases). Germline CDR1 is LGHNA and CDR2 is YNFKEQ. The V end was cut by 4 bases, the J end by 0 bases, with 18 bases between. This CDR3 is 17 amino acids long. This CDR3 is CASSPLQGLGLNTEAFF. CDR3 DNA sequence: TGTGCCAGCAGCCCTCTGCAGGGTTTAGGGTTGAACACTGAAGCTTTCTTT.

This chain connects TRBV6-2 or TRBV6-3 to TRBJ2-3; 7 bases line up with TRBD1. Germline assignment: CDR1 MNHEY and CDR2 SVGEGT. V was pared by 4 bases and J by 3 bases, with 10 bases of the junction left unmatched. CDR3 length: 16 amino acids. CDR3 sequence: CASSSQDRQRTDTQYF. For the CDR3, the DNA is TGTGCCAGCAGTTCTCAGGACAGGCAACGGACAGATACGCAGTATTTT.

This rearrangement joins TRBV2 to TRBJ2-2; 8 positions agree with TRBD1. CDR3 size: 18 residues. Trimming cost V 3 bases and J 4 bases; bases outside gene matches: 13. Germline loops: CDR1 SNHLY, CDR2 FYNNEI. The CDR3 protein is CASSDNQEAGGITGELFF. In DNA, the CDR3 is TGTGCCAGCAGTGACAACCAAGAGGCAGGGGGCATCACCGGGGAGCTGTTTTTT.

This chain uses TRBV2 with TRBJ2-1; a weak D match, TRBD2 (7 bases). The CDR3 sequence is 14 residues long. CDR1 SNHLY and CDR2 FYNNEI come from the germline V gene. Trimming removed 2 bases at V and 8 bases at J, with 13 bases between. The CDR3 loop reads CASSELGGRDEQFF. The CDR3 region has the DNA TGTGCCAGCAGTGAACTGGGGGGGCGCGATGAGCAGTTCTTC. The entire variable domain, with the rest obtained from reference TRBV2 and TRBJ2-1, is as follows: EPEVTQTPSHQVTQMGQEVILRCVPISNHLYFYWYRQILGQKVEFLVSFYNNEISEKSEIFDDQFSVERPDGSNFTLKIRSTKLEDSAMYFCASSELGGRDEQFFGPGTRLTVL.

The genes are TRBV29-1 and TRBJ2-7, with D perhaps matching TRBD1 (5 bases). Trimming cost V 2 bases and J 2 bases, with 7 bases left between them. From germline, CDR1 is SQVTM and CDR2 ANQGSEA. This CDR3 has 12 residues. The CDR3 spells CSVEWGTYEQYF. The CDR3 DNA reads as TGCAGCGTTGAATGGGGCACCTACGAGCAGTACTTC.

The V gene is TRBV4-3, the J gene TRBJ2-1; 10 bases align to TRBD2. V dropped 5 bases and J dropped 3; count of bases not matched to a gene: 7. CDR1 and CDR2 (germline): LGHNA, YSLEER. The CDR3 consists of 16 residues. This CDR3 is CASSKRTSGYYNEQFF. As DNA, the CDR3 is TGCGCCAGCAGCAAAAGGACTAGCGGTTACTACAATGAGCAGTTCTTC.

J is TRBJ1-6 and V is TRBV30; D unresolved. The germline V gene encodes CDR1 GTSNPN and CDR2 SVGIG (reference sequence). V was pared by 4 bases and J by 10 bases, with 20 bases between. The CDR3 loop spans 15 amino acids. CDR3 in DNA: TGTGCCTGGACGTTAACGGGAGGTGGAGGCTCACCCCTCCACTTT. Translation gives CAWTLTGGGGSPLHF.